This T cell receptor (beta chain) is drawn from a study of CD8 T cells in Susac syndrome. cDNA came from about 0.5 to 1 ug RNA primed by random hexamers. Using its own MiXCR run on the immunoSEQ multiplex PCR reads, TCRdb lists one record per CDR3 protein. Among 150,000 to 200,000 distinct CDR3 sequences listed, around 96% were seen once. The CDR3 totals 16 residues. Germline CDR1 reads SGHTA; CDR2 reads FQGNSA. J gave up 3 bases and V 4 bases, and 9 bases lay outside the gene matches. This chain joins TRBV7-2 and TRBJ1-5, with TRBD1 matching 7 bases. The sample was CD4+ T cells from PBMCs. This TCR was sampled from a human donor with multiple sclerosis. CDR3 DNA: TGTGCCAGCAGCTATTGGGGGGGACAGTCCAATCAGCCCCAGCATTTT. Amino acids: CASSYWGGQSNQPQHF.